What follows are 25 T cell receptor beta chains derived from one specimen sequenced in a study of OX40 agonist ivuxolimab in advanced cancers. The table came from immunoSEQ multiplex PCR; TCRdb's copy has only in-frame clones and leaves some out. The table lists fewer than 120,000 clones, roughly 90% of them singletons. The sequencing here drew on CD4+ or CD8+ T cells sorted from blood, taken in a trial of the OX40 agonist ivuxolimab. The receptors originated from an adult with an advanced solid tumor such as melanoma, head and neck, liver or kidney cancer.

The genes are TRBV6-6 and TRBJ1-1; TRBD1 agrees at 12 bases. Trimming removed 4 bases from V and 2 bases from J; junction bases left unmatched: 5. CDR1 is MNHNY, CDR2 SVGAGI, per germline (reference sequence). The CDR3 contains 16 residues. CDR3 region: CASSSGTGGKNTEAFF. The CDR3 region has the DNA TGTGCCAGCAGTTCCGGGACAGGGGGCAAAAACACTGAAGCTTTCTTT.

The CDR3 sequence: CASSLVQNTEAFF. CDR3 bases: TGTGCCAGCAGCTTGGTGCAGAACACTGAAGCTTTCTTT. This chain joins TRBV11-2 and TRBJ1-1, with D unclear. The CDR3 runs to 13 residues. Germline V lookup: CDR1 SGHAT, CDR2 FQNNGV. Trimming shortened V by 3 bases and J by 1 base, and 6 bases separated the two germline ends.

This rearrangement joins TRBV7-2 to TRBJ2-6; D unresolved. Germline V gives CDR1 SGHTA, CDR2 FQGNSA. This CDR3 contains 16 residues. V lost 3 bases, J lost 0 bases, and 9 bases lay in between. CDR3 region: CASSFGLSSGANVLTF. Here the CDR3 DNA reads TGTGCCAGCAGCTTCGGGTTATCCTCTGGGGCCAACGTCCTGACTTTC.

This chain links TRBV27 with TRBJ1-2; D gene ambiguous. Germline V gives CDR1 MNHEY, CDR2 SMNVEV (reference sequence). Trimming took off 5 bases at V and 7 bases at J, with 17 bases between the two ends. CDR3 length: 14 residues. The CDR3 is CASSTTDVGAGYTF. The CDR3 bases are TGTGCCAGCAGTACGACCGATGTAGGAGCTGGCTACACCTTC.

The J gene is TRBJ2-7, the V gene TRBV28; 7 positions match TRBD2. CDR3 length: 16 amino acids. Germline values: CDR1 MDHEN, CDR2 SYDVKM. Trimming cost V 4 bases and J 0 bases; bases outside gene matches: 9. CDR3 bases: TGTGCCAGCAGTTCCGCGACTAGCATCAACTCCTACGAGCAGTACTTC. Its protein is CASSSATSINSYEQYF. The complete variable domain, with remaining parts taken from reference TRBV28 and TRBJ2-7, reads DVKVTQSSRYLVKRTGEKVFLECVQDMDHENMFWYRQDPGLGLRLIYFSYDVKMKEKGDIPEGYSVSREKKERFSLILESASTNQTSMYLCASSSATSINSYEQYFGPGTRLTVT.

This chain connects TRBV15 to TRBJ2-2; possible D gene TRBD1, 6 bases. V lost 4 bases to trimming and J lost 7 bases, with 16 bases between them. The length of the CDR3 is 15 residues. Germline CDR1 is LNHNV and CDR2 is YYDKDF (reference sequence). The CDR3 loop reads CATSNPGVVGGELFF. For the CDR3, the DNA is TGTGCCACCAGCAACCCAGGGGTAGTCGGCGGGGAGCTGTTTTTT.

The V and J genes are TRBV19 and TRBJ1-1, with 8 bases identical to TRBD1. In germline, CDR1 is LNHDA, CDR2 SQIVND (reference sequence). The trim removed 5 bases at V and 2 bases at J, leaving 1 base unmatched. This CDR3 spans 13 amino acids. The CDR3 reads CASSDRGNTEAFF. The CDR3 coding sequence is TGTGCCAGTAGTGACAGGGGAAACACTGAAGCTTTCTTT.

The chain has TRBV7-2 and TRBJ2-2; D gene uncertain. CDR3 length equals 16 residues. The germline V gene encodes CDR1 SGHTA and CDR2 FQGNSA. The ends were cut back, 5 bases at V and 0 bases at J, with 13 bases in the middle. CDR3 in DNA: TGTGCCAGCAGCCAAGATGTCACCTCGAACACCGGGGAGCTGTTTTTT. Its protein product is CASSQDVTSNTGELFF.

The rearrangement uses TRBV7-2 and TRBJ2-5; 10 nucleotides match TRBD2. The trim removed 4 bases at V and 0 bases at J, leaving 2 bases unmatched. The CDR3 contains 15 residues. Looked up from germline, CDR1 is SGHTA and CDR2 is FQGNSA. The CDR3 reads CASSSTSGDQETQYF. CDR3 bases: TGTGCCAGCAGCTCAACTAGCGGGGACCAAGAGACCCAGTACTTC.

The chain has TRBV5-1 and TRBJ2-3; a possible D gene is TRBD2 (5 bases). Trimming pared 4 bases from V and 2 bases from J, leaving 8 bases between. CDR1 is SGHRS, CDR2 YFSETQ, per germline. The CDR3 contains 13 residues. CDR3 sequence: CASSREDTDTQYF. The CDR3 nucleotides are TGCGCCAGCAGCCGGGAAGACACAGATACGCAGTATTTT.

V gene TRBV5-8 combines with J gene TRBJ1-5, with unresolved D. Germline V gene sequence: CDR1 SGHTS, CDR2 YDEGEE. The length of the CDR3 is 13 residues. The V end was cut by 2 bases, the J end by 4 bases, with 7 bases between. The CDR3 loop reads CASSFQVNQPQHF. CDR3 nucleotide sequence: TGTGCCAGCAGCTTCCAGGTAAATCAGCCCCAGCATTTT.

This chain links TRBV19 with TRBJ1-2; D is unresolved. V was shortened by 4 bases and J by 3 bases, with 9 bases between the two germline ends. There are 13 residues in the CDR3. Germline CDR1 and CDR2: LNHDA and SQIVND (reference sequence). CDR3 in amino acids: CASSRKHHYGYTF. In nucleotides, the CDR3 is TGTGCCAGTAGTAGGAAACACCACTATGGCTACACCTTC.

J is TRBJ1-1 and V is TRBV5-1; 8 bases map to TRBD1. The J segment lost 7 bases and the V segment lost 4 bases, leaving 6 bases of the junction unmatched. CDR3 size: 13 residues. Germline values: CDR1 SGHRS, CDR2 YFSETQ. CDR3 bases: TGCGCCAGCAGCCTGGACAGGGTGGGTGAAGCTTTCTTT. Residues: CASSLDRVGEAFF.

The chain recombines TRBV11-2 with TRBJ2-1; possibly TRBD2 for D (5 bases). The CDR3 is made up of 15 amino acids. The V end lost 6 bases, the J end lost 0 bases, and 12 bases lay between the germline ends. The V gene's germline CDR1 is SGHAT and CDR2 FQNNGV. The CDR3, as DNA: TGTGCCAGCAGGAAAGAGCGGACCTCCTACAATGAGCAGTTCTTC. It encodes CASRKERTSYNEQFF.

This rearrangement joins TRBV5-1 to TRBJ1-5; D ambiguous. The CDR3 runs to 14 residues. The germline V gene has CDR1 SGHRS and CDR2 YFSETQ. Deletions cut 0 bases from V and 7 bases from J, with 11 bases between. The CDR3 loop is CASSLGVNEQPQHF. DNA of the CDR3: TGCGCCAGCAGCTTGGGAGTGAATGAGCAGCCCCAGCATTTT.

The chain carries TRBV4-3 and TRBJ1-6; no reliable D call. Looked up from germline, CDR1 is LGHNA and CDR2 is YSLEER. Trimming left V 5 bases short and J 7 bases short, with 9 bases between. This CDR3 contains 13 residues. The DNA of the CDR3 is TGCGCCAGCAGCGAGTTTTGGAATTCACCCCTCCACTTT. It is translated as CASSEFWNSPLHF.

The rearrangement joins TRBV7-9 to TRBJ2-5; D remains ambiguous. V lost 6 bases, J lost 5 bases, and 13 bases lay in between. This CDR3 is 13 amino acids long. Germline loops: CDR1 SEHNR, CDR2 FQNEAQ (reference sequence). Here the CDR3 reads CASSNGVMETQYF. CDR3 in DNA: TGTGCCAGCAGTAATGGGGTAATGGAGACCCAGTACTTC.

CDR3 amino acids: CASSLSNRGRYGYTF. CDR3 DNA: TGTGCCAGCAGCCTCAGTAATCGGGGACGCTATGGCTACACCTTC. The chain carries TRBV14 and TRBJ1-2, with D perhaps matching TRBD1 (5 bases). The CDR3 has 15 amino acids. Trimming took 4 bases from V and 4 from J, leaving 16 bases between them. Germline CDR1 reads SGHDN; CDR2 reads FVKESK.

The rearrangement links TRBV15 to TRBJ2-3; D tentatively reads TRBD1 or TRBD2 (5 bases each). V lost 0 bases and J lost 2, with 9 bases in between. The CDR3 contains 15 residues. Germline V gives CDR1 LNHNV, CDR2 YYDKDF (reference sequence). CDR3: CATSRDYGTTDTQYF. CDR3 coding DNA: TGTGCCACCAGCAGAGATTACGGGACCACAGATACGCAGTATTTT. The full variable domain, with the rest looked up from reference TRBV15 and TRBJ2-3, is DAMVIQNPRYQVTQFGKPVTLSCSQTLNHNVMYWYQQKSSQAPKLLFHYYDKDFNNEADTPDNFQSRRPNTSFCFLDIRSPGLGDTAMYLCATSRDYGTTDTQYFGPGTRLTVL.

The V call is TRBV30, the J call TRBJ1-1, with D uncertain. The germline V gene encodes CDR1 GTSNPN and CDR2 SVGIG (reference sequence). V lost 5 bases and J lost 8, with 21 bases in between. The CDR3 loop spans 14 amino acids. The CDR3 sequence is CAWALRRPGVEAFF. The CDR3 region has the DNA TGTGCCTGGGCCCTTCGGAGGCCTGGGGTCGAAGCTTTCTTT.

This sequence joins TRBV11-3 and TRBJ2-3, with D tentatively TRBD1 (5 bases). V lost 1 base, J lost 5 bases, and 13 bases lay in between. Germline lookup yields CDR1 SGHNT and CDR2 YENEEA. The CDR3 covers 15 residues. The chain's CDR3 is CASSLGEGARDTQYF. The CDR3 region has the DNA TGTGCCAGCAGCTTAGGGGAAGGGGCACGAGATACGCAGTATTTT.

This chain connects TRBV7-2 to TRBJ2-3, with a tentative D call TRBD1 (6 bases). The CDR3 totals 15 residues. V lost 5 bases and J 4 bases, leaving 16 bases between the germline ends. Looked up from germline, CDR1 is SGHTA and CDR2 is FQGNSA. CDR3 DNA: TGTGCCAGCAGCCTGAGGAACAGGGCAGCAGATACGCAGTATTTT. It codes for CASSLRNRAADTQYF.

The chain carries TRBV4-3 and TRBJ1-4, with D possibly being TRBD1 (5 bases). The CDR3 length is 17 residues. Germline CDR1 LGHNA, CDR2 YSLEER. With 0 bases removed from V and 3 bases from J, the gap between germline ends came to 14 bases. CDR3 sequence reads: CASSQDPAVGANEKLFF. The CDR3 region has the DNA TGCGCCAGCAGCCAAGATCCAGCCGTGGGGGCTAATGAAAAACTGTTTTTT.

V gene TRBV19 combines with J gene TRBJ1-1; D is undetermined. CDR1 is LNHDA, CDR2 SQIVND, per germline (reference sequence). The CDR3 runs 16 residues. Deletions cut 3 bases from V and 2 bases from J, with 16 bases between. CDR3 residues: CASSMGRTEFNTEAFF. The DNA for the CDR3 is TGTGCCAGTAGTATGGGTCGGACCGAGTTTAACACTGAAGCTTTCTTT.

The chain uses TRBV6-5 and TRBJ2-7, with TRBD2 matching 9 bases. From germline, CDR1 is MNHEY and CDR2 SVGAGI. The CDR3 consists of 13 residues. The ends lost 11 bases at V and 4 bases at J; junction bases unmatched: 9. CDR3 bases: TGTGCCTCCTCCGGAGCGGGAGGATACGAGCAGTACTTC. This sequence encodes CASSGAGGYEQYF.